This entry concerns a single TCR beta chain. The protocol was immunoSEQ multiplex PCR, while the TCRdb copy is restricted to in-frame clones and leaves out a portion. Of roughly 120,000 clones listed, around 84% are singletons. The data belong to a study of T cell responses to AZD1222 COVID-19 vaccine. Between the trimmed V and J ends, which lost 6 bases and 0 bases, there was a span of 15 bases. This CDR3 has 17 residues. Looked up from germline, CDR1 is MRHNA and CDR2 is SNTAGT. The rearrangement joins TRBV6-4 to TRBJ1-6, with D possibly matching TRBD1 (5 bases). The sequence came from an adult in good health. The sample in question was peripheral blood, obtained on day 0 of AZD1222 vaccination. CDR3 bases: TGTGCCAGCAGCATCACCGGGGCTAGCTCCTATAATTCACCCCTCCACTTT. Residues: CASSITGASSYNSPLHF.